This record looks at one TCR beta chain sequence and its context. Its target is not known. The sample originates from a study of CXCR3-negative and CXCR3-positive naive CD8 T cells. Study observations and caveats: Hydrophobicity of TRB CDR3s was greater in CXCR3-positive naive cells than in CXCR3-negative naive cells. Naive subsets did not differ in surface CD5, and TRB CDR3 properties served to infer TCR strength. Sequencing showed both naive subsets with comparably high diversity, and memory CD8+ cells much lower.

Libraries of TRB cDNA were made by 5' RACE and carried UMIs. TCRdb reprocessed the 5' RACE reads and reports one entry per CDR3 protein, with no DNA. The sample table includes about 130,000 distinct CDR3 sequences. The germline V gene encodes CDR1 LGHDT and CDR2 YNNKEL (reference sequence). The CDR3 sequence is 15 residues long. Naive CD8+ T cells were CD45RO-CCR7+CD27+CD95-. Sequenced: naive CXCR3- CD8+ T cells from blood. The subset is: CD45RO-CCR7+CD27+CD95- naive CD8+ T cells lacking CXCR3 (TNR3-). The TCR originated in a human donor in good health. Some clones in this sample may be carry-over from other donors' samples. The J gene is TRBJ2-5, the V gene TRBV3-1. This CDR3 is CASSQVVNFQETQYF.